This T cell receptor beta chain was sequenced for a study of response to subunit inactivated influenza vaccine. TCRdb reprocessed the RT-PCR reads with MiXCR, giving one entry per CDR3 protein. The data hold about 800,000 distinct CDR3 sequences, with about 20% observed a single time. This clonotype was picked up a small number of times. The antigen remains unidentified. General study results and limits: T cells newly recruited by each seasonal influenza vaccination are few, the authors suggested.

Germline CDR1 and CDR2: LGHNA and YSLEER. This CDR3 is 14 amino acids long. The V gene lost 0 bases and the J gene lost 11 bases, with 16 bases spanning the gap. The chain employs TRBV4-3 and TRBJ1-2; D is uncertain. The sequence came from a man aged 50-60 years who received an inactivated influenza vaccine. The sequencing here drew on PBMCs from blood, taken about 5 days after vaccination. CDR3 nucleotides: TGCGCCAGCAGCCAAGATGCGGGCACGGTTTCTTACACCTTC. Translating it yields CASSQDAGTVSYTF.